This T cell receptor beta chain was identified during a study of T cells in Graves' hyperthyroidism and ophthalmopathy. Germline trimming cut 7 bases from V and 5 bases from J; bases unmatched to any gene: 7. The germline CDR1 and CDR2 sequences are SQVTM and ANQGSEA. The CDR3 is made up of 13 amino acids. TCR beta CDR3 regions were amplified from RNA transcripts. Primed by the HTBI set, a first-round RT-PCR was run on the TCR CDR3. TCRdb used MiXCR to reprocess the multiplex PCR reads, holding one entry per CDR3 protein. The sample holds almost 500,000 distinct CDR3 sequences, about 20% seen once. The specimen was blood. The clonotype comes from a woman aged 70 to 79 with Graves' ophthalmopathy. V usage is TRBV29-1 and J usage is TRBJ2-1; TRBD2 aligns across 8 bases. The CDR3 nucleotides are TGCAGCGCAAGAAGCGGGAGCCACAATGAGCAGTTCTTC. Its translation: CSARSGSHNEQFF.